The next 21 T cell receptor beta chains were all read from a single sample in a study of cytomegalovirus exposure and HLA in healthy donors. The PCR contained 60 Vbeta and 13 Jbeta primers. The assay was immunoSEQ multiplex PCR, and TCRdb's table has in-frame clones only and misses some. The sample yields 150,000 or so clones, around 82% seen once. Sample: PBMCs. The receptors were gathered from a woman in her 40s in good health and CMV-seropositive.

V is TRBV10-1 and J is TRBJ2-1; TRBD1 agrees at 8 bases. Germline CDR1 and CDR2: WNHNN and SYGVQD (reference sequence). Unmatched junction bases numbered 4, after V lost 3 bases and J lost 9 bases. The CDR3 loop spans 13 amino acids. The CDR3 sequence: CASSDAGGSEQFF. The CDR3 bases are TGCGCCAGCAGTGATGCAGGGGGCAGTGAGCAGTTCTTC.

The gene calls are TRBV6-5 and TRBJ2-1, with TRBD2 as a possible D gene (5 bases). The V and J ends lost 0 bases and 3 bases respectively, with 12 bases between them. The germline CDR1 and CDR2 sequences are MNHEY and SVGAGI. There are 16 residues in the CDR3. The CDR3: CASSYSAGMGYNEQFF. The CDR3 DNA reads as TGTGCCAGCAGTTACTCGGCGGGCATGGGCTACAATGAGCAGTTCTTC.

CDR3 bases: TGTGCCAGCAGCTTGGCGAACAGTCCCTCGTCCGAGCAGTACTTC. It codes for CASSLANSPSSEQYF. The chain joins TRBV5-4 to TRBJ2-7; the D is unclear. This CDR3 contains 15 residues. V was shortened by 0 bases and J by 6 bases, with 16 bases between the two germline ends. The germline V gene has CDR1 SGHNT and CDR2 YYREEE (reference sequence).

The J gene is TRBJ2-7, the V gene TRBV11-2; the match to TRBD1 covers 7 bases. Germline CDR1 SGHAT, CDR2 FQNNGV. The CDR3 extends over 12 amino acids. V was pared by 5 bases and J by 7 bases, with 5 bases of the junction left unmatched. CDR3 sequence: CASSRGGEEQYF. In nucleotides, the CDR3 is TGTGCCAGCAGCCGAGGGGGCGAGGAGCAGTACTTC. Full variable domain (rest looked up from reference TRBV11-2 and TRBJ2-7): EAGVAQSPRYKIIEKRQSVAFWCNPISGHATLYWYQQILGQGPKLLIQFQNNGVVDDSQLPKDRFSAERLKGVDSTLKIQPAKLEDSAVYLCASSRGGEEQYFGPGTRLTVT.

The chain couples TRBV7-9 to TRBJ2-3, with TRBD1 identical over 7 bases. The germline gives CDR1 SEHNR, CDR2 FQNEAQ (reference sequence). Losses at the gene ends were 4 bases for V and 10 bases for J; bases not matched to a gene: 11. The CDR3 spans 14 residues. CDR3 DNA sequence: TGTGCCAGCAGCTACGGACAGGTACTAAGTCCGCAGTATTTT. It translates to CASSYGQVLSPQYF.

DNA for the CDR3: TGTGCCAGCAGCTTAGAGTTTTGGCAACCCACTGAAGCTTTCTTT. Residues: CASSLEFWQPTEAFF. The chain recombines TRBV7-2 with TRBJ1-1; the D is unclear. This CDR3 spans 15 amino acids. Trimming cost V 1 base and J 4 bases, with 13 bases left between them. CDR1 and CDR2 (germline): SGHTA, FQGNSA.

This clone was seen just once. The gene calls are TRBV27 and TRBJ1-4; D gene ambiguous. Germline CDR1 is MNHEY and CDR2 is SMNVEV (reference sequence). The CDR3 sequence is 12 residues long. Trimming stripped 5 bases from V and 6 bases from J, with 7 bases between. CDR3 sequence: CASSTGYEKLFF. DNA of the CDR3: TGTGCCAGCAGTACGGGTTATGAAAAACTGTTTTTT.

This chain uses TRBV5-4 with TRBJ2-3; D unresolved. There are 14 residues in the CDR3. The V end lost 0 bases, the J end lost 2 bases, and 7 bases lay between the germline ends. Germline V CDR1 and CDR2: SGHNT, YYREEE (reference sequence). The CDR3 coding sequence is TGTGCCAGCAGCTTGGGGCCAGACACAGATACGCAGTATTTT. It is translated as CASSLGPDTDTQYF.

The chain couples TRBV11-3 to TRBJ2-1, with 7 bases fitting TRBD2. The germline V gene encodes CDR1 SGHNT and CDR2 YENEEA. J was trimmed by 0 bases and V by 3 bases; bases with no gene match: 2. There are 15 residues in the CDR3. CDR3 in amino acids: CASSLGGSSYNEQFF. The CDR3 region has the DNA TGTGCCAGCAGCTTGGGCGGGAGCTCCTACAATGAGCAGTTCTTC.

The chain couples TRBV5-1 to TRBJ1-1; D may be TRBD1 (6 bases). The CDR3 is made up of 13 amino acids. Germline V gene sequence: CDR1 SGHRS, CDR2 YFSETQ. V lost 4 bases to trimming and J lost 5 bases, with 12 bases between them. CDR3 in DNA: TGCGCCAGCAGCGGGACATGGGGAACTGAAGCTTTCTTT. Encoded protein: CASSGTWGTEAFF.

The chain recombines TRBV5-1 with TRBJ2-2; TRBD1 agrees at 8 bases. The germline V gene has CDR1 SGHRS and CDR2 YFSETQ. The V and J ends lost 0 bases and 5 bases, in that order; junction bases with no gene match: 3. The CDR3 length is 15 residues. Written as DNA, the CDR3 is TGCGCCAGCAGCTTGGCGACAGGGGAGACCGGGGAGCTGTTTTTT. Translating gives CASSLATGETGELFF.

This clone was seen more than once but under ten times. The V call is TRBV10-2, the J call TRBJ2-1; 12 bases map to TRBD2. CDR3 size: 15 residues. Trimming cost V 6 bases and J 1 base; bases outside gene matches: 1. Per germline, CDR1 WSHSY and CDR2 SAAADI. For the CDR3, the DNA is TGCGCCAGCAGGGGGACTAGCGGGTCCTACAATGAGCAGTTCTTC. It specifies CASRGTSGSYNEQFF.

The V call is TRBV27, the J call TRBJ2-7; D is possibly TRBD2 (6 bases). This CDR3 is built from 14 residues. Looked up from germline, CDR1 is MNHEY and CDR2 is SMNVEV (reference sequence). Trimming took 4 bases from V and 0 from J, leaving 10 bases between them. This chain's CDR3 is CASSSGTHSYEQYF. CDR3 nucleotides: TGTGCCAGCAGTTCCGGGACTCACTCCTACGAGCAGTACTTC.

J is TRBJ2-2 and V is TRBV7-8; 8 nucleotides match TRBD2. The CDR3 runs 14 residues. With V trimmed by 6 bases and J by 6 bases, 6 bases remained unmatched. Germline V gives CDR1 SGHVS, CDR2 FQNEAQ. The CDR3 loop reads CASRISGRSGELFF. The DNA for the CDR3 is TGTGCCAGCAGGATAAGCGGGAGATCCGGGGAGCTGTTTTTT.

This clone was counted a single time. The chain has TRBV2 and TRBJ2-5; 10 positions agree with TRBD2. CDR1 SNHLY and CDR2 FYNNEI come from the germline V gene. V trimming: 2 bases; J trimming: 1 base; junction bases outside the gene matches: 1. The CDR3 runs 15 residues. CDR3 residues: CASSETSGTQETQYF. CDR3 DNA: TGTGCCAGCAGTGAAACTAGCGGGACCCAAGAGACCCAGTACTTC.

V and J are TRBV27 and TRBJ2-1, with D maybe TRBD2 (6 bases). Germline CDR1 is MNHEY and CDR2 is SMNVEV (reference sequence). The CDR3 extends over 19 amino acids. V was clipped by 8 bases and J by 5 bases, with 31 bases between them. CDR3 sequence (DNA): TGTGCCAGCGGGCTGGCGAGGGTCAGGGTCGGCGGGAAGAACAATGAGCAGTTCTTC. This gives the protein CASGLARVRVGGKNNEQFF.

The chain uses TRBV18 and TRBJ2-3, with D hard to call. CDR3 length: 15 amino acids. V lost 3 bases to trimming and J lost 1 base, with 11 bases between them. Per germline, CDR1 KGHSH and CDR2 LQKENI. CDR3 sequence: CASSPPRFGTDTQYF. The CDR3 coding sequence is TGTGCCAGCTCACCCCCGCGCTTTGGCACAGATACGCAGTATTTT. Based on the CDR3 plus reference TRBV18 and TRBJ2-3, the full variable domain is NAGVMQNPRHLVRRRGQEARLRCSPMKGHSHVYWYRQLPEEGLKFMVYLQKENIIDESGMPKERFSAEFPKEGPSILRIQQVVRGDSAAYFCASSPPRFGTDTQYFGPGTRLTVL.

CDR3 sequence: CSVGQGTSEQYF. CDR3 sequence (DNA): TGCAGCGTTGGGCAGGGGACTAGCGAGCAGTACTTC. The V gene is TRBV29-1, the J gene TRBJ2-7; 8 nucleotides line up with TRBD2. CDR1 SQVTM and CDR2 ANQGSEA come from the germline V gene. The CDR3 totals 12 residues. Trimming took 4 bases from V and 6 from J; bases not matched to a gene: 5.

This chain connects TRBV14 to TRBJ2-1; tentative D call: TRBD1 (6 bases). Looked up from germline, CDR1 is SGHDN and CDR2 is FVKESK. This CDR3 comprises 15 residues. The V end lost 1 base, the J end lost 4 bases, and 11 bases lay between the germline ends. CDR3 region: CASSQGQGFYNEQFF. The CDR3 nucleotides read TGTGCCAGCAGCCAAGGTCAGGGGTTTTACAATGAGCAGTTCTTC. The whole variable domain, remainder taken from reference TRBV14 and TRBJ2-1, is EAGVTQFPSHSVIEKGQTVTLRCDPISGHDNLYWYRRVMGKEIKFLLHFVKESKQDESGMPNNRFLAERTGGTYSTLKVQPAELEDSGVYFCASSQGQGFYNEQFFGPGTRLTVL.

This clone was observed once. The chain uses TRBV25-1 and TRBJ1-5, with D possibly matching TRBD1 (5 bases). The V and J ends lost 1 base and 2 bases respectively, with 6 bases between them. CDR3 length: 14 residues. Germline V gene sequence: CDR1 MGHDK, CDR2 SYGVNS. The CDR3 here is CASSELGGNQPQHF. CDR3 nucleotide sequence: TGTGCCAGCAGTGAATTAGGGGGCAATCAGCCCCAGCATTTT.

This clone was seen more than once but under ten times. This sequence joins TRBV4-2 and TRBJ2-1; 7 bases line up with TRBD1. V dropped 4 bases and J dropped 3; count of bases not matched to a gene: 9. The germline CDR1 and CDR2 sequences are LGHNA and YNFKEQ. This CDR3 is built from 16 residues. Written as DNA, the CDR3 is TGTGCCAGCAGCCCCCTAGCTGGACAGGACTACAATGAGCAGTTCTTC. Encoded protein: CASSPLAGQDYNEQFF.